This T cell receptor beta chain derives from a study of T cells in Graves' hyperthyroidism and ophthalmopathy. Findings of the study overall: In simple terms, a model built on 13 V-J features told ophthalmopathy apart from stable hyperthyroidism. Ophthalmopathy, as predicted by the model, came a median around 7 months after the prediction.

Uncontrolled infection, other autoimmune disease, pregnancy or lactation excluded patients. RNA transcripts gave rise to amplified TCR beta CDR3 regions. The HTBI primer set served for first-round RT-PCR of the TCR CDR3. In TCRdb, the multiplex PCR reads were re-called with MiXCR into one record per CDR3 protein. This table holds around 340,000 distinct CDR3 sequences, approximately 15% found once. A note on this clonotype: Its antigen is undetermined.

The specimen sequenced was blood. The source of this sequence is a man under 40 with Graves' hyperthyroidism.

The CDR3 DNA sequence: TGCGCCAGCAGCTTGGAGGATAGCGGGACCTCCCTAGCCAAAAACATTCAGTACTTC. Protein sequence: CASSLEDSGTSLAKNIQYF. The chain employs TRBV5-1 and TRBJ2-4; 8 bases agree with TRBD2. CDR1 and CDR2 (germline): SGHRS, YFSETQ. V lost 0 bases, J lost 0 bases, and 11 bases stayed unmatched. CDR3 size: 19 residues.